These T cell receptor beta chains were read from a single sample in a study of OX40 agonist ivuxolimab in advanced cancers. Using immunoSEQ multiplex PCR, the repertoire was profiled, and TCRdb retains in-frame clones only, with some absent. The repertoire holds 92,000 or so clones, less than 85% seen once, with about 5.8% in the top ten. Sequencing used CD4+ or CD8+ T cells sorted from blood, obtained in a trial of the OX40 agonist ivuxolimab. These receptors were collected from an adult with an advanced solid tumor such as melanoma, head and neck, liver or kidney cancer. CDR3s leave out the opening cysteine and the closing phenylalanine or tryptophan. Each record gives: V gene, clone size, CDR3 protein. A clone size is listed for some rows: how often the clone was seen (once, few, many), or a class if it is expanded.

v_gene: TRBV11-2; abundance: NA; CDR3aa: ASSFRDPPLDTQY
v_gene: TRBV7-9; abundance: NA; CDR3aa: ASSLDARVQY
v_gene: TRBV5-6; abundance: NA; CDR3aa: ASSSGQGSDTQY
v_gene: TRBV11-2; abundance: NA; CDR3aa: ASSFDRSYNSPLH
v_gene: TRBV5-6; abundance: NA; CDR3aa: ASSSRVGEQY
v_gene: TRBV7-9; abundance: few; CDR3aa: ASSNGGNQPQH
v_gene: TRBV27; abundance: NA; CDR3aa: ASSALGLTDTQY
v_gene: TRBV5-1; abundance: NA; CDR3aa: ASSLVGDTEAF
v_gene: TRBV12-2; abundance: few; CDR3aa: ASHQDRTGSYEQY
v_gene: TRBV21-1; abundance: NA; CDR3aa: ASSKVCVAGYPETQY
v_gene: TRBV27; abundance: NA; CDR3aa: ASSSRTGSWTEAF
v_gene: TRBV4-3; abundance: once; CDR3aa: ASSQGTSLPDTQY
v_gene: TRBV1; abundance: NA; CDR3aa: TSSQGSRSVEETQY
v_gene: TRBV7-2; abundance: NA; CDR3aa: ASSLGGTGYGETQY
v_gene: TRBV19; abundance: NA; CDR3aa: ASTRGGSYEQY
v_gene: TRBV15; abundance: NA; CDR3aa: ATSRETSGSYEQY
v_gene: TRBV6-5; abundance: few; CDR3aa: ASTPLTGPVRGYT
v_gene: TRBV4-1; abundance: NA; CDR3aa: ASSQKGGENEKLF
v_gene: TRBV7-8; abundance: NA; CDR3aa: ASSLGTVASDTIY
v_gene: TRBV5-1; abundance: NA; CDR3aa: ASSLPGTDQETQY
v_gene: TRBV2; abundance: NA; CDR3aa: ASSLTGSSGNTIY
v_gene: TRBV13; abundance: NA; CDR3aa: ASSGSGEGWGTEAF
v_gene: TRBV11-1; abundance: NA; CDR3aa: ASSFRERETQY
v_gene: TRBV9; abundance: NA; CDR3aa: ASSVGWGGRYEQY
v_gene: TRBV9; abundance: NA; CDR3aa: ASSELAGTGELF
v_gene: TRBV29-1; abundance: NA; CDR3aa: SVTRDRGYEQY
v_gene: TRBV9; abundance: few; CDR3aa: ASSASLGSAIQY
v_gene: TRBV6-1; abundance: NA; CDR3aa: ASTRGERAEAF
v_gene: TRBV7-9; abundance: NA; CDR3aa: ASSPGGASSYEQY
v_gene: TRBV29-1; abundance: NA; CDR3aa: SVDDPTTSIYGYT
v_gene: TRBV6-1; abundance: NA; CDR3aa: ASGTATRSYNEQF
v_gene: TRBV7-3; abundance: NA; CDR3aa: ASRASGGAPDTQY
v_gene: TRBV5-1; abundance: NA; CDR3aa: ASSLGQGVGDEQF
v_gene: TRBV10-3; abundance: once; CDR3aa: AISGSYEQY
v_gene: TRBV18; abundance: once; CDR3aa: ASTGTREETQY
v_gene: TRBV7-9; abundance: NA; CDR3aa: ASSLNQGGTGELF
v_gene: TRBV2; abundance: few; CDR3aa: ASSGTGNEKLF
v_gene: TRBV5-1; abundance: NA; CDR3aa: ASREGDEKLF
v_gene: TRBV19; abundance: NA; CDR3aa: ASSIDPGNTIY
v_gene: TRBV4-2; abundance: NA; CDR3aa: ASSPEGRQPQH
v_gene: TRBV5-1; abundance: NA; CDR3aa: ASSSLAGNSDTQY
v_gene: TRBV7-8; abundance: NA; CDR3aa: ASSLDGPKPYSGNTIY
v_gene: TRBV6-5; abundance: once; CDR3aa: ASSYLADTEAF
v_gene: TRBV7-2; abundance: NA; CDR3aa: ASRGLVRTEAF
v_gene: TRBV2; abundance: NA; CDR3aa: ASSFRRGEPQH
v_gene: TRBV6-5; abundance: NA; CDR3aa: ASRAGAQGNQPQH
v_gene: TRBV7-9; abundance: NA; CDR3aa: ASSLGGGETQY
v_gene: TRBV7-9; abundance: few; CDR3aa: ASSTRQGAGDTQY
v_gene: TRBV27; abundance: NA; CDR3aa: ASSPGGLTSYEQY
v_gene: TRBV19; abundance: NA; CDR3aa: ASTLGTAYEQY